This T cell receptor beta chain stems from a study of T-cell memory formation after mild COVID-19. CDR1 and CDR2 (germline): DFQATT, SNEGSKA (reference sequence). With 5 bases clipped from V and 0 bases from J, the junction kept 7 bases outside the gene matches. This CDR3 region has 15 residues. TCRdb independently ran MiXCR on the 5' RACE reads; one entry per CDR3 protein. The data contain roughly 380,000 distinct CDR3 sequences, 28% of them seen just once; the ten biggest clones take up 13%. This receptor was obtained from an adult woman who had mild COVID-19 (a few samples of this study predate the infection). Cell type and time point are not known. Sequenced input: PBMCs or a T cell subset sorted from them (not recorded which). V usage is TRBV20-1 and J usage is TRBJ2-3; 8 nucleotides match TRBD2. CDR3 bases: TGCAGTGCTGTAAGACTAGCGCTAAGCACAGATACGCAGTATTTT. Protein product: CSAVRLALSTDTQYF.